This T cell receptor beta chain stems from a study of shared clonotypes between healthy human individuals. Points from the study as a whole: Generally, naive subsets (rather than memory subsets) showed larger estimated richness. The four-donor shared clonotypes exceeded non-shared clonotypes in generation probability, with non-shared ones scoring lower.

TCRdb keeps only in-frame clones here, not all; method: immunoSEQ multiplex PCR. Found here are about 730,000 clones, about two thirds of them singletons; the top ten hold around 1.7%. As concerns this clone: Its antigen is currently unknown.

V lost 4 bases and J lost 2, with 9 bases in between. CDR1 KGHSH and CDR2 LQKENI come from the germline V gene. The CDR3 covers 13 residues. This clonotype originated in a woman aged 25-40 years in good health. The genes are TRBV18 and TRBJ2-7, with D maybe TRBD2 (6 bases). Sequencing used memory CD4+ T cells sorted from blood. Subset of the sample: CD45RA-negative fraction. The CDR3 region has the DNA TGTGCCAGCTCACAGGGCGGGGCCTACGAGCAGTACTTC. Protein: CASSQGGAYEQYF.